The entry below describes one TCR beta chain. Its target is unknown. Data came from immunoSEQ multiplex PCR; TCRdb stores just in-frame clones and leaves some out. Altogether tens of thousands of clones are present, around 96% being singletons, with the ten largest covering about 0.4%. Germline CDR1 LGHNA, CDR2 YSLEER. This CDR3 region has 15 residues. Trimming pared 0 bases from V and 7 bases from J, leaving 15 bases between. These data originate in a study of regulatory and conventional T cells in RAG deficiency. The sorted conventional CD4+ T cells were CD25-low and CD127-high, with genomic DNA sequenced. Overall study findings and caveats: In Omenn syndrome, sorted "Tregs" may be peripherally activated cells. Omenn patients showed >85% Treg-Tconv overlap and shorter CDR3 lengths.

The sample also formed part of further work on regulatory T cells. Turning to that study: Amplification used 52 TRBV primers and 13 TRBJ primers. Regulatory T cells showed the strongest V-J pair restriction and V/J gene skewing among patient repertoires.

The chain employs TRBV4-3 and TRBJ2-5, with D possibly matching TRBD1 (5 bases). The material sequenced was CD25- CD4+ T cells sorted from blood. The clonotype comes from a human donor in good health. The CDR3 here is CASSQDRGDLMTQYF. The CDR3 nucleotides are TGCGCCAGCAGCCAAGATAGGGGCGACCTAATGACCCAGTACTTC.